The following is a T cell receptor beta chain sequence with its context. Looked up from germline, CDR1 is MDHEN and CDR2 is SYDVKM. The CDR3 totals 13 residues. V lost 7 bases to trimming and J lost 4 bases, with 11 bases between them. Original processing notes: Amplifying reference gene primers gave estimates of nucleated cell counts. This table comes from immunoSEQ multiplex PCR, and its TCRdb copy is limited to in-frame clones, with some not included. The V and J calls and clone size are taken from that table; D and trimming were inferred from the DNA. The sample consists of 25,000 to 35,000 clones, around 80% of them appearing once. This entry is derived from a study of blood T cell repertoires in COVID-19. Study details: Sites across the United States, Italy and Spain contributed samples from acute and convalescent COVID-19. In each case, the material was cDNA or gDNA derived from T cells, B-cell-depleted T cells, or PBMCs.

The chain employs TRBV28 and TRBJ1-5, with D possibly matching TRBD1 (6 bases). Sequences were obtained from peripheral blood. The sequence was obtained from a woman older than 75 with acute or convalescent COVID-19. CDR3 in DNA: TGTGCCAGCATGATACAGGGAAATCAGCCCCAGCATTTT. This encodes CASMIQGNQPQHF. The variable domain in full, with the rest retrieved from reference TRBV28 and TRBJ1-5, is DVKVTQSSRYLVKRTGEKVFLECVQDMDHENMFWYRQDPGLGLRLIYFSYDVKMKEKGDIPEGYSVSREKKERFSLILESASTNQTSMYLCASMIQGNQPQHFGDGTRLSIL.